The next 10 T cell receptor beta chains were all read from a single sample in a study of CD8+CD57+ T cells in acquired aplastic anemia. Profiling that covered TCR beta VDJ and CDR3 relied on genomic DNA as its template. MiXCR, run by TCRdb on the reads, gives a single entry per CDR3 protein. The sample includes around 190,000 distinct CDR3 sequences, 48% seen only once; the top ten take 10% to 15%. It was patients with CD8+CD57+ cell expansion by flow cytometry who were chosen for sequencing. The sequenced sample was sorted CD4+, CD8+, or CD8+CD57+ T cells (not recorded which) from PBMCs. The receptors were gathered from a human donor with aplastic anemia.

The gene calls are TRBV2 and TRBJ2-1, with TRBD2 identical over 7 bases. This CDR3 spans 15 amino acids. V lost 4 bases to trimming and J lost 4 bases; unmatched junction nucleotides: 7. From germline, CDR1 is SNHLY and CDR2 FYNNEI. CDR3 protein: CASSGGSSSYNEQFF. The CDR3 region has the DNA TGTGCCAGCAGTGGCGGGAGTAGTAGTTACAATGAGCAGTTCTTC. The full variable domain, in which reference TRBV2 and TRBJ2-1 provide the parts outside the CDR3, is EPEVTQTPSHQVTQMGQEVILRCVPISNHLYFYWYRQILGQKVEFLVSFYNNEISEKSEIFDDQFSVERPDGSNFTLKIRSTKLEDSAMYFCASSGGSSSYNEQFFGPGTRLTVL.

This clonotype was seen many times. The rearrangement links TRBV7-9 to TRBJ2-3; the match to TRBD2 covers 8 bases. The CDR3 loop spans 18 amino acids. Trimming at V came to 2 bases and at J to 4 bases, leaving 14 bases not matched to a gene. Germline V lookup: CDR1 SEHNR, CDR2 FQNEAQ (reference sequence). The CDR3 DNA sequence: TGTGCCAGCAGCTTATCGGTAGTCGGGGGGGGCCGCTCAGATACGCAGTATTTT. Translating it yields CASSLSVVGGGRSDTQYF.

This chain links TRBV7-3 with TRBJ1-2; TRBD1 aligns across 11 bases. J lost 7 bases, V lost 3 bases, and 7 bases had no gene match. Germline CDR1 and CDR2: SGHTA and FQGTGA. This CDR3 is 15 amino acids long. The CDR3 DNA sequence: TGTGCCAGCAGCTTGGACAGGGGGCGAGCTGGTGGCTACACCTTC. Translating it yields CASSLDRGRAGGYTF.

This clonotype came up a few times. The chain has TRBV10-3 and TRBJ2-7; 8 bases map to TRBD1. The germline V gene encodes CDR1 ENHRY and CDR2 SYGVKD. The CDR3 has 13 residues. V shed 10 bases and J 4 bases; nucleotides not matched to a gene: 9. DNA of the CDR3: TGTGCCACCTTAGGACAGGGCACTTACGAGCAGTACTTC. Amino acid sequence: CATLGQGTYEQYF.

This clonotype was recorded many times. The chain employs TRBV2 and TRBJ2-1; the match to TRBD2 covers 8 bases. Germline loops: CDR1 SNHLY, CDR2 FYNNEI. The CDR3 sequence is 15 residues long. The J segment lost 5 bases and the V segment lost 2 bases, leaving 5 bases of the junction unmatched. The CDR3 reads CASSERTSGNNEQFF. CDR3 coding DNA: TGTGCCAGCAGTGAACGTACTAGCGGTAACAATGAGCAGTTCTTC.

This chain joins TRBV29-1 and TRBJ1-1; unclear D gene. V lost 7 bases to trimming and J lost 3 bases, with 9 bases between them. The length of the CDR3 is 11 residues. Per the germline V gene, CDR1 is SQVTM and CDR2 is ANQGSEA. CDR3 protein: CSGYWYTEAFF. The CDR3 nucleotides are TGCAGCGGGTACTGGTACACTGAAGCTTTCTTT.

As for this clonotype: Relative to the germline gene, one junction end is altered; a read error may explain this. The V gene is TRBV5-1, the J gene TRBJ2-1, with 8 bases lining up with TRBD1. The CDR3 is made up of 12 amino acids. The germline gives CDR1 SGHRS, CDR2 YFSETQ. CDR3 sequence: CASSYGQGPSLF. CDR3 sequence (DNA): TGCGCCAGCAGCTATGGACAGGGCCCTTCGCTCTTC.

The chain couples TRBV9 to TRBJ2-3; no clear D. The CDR3 extends over 13 amino acids. Germline lookup yields CDR1 SGDLS and CDR2 YYNGEE. Trimming pared 0 bases from V and 5 bases from J, leaving 7 bases between. In DNA, the CDR3 is TGTGCCAGCAGCGTAGCCCTCTTAGATACGCAGTATTTT. Residues: CASSVALLDTQYF. Looking up the rest from reference TRBV9 and TRBJ2-3 gives the full variable domain: DSGVTQTPKHLITATGQRVTLRCSPRSGDLSVYWYQQSLDQGLQFLIQYYNGEERAKGNILERFSAQQFPDLHSELNLSSLELGDSALYFCASSVALLDTQYFGPGTRLTVL.

The chain couples TRBV4-2 to TRBJ1-4; D may be TRBD1 (5 bases). The CDR3 covers 15 residues. V gave up 0 bases and J gave up 8 bases, with 13 bases separating them. Germline assignment: CDR1 LGHNA and CDR2 YNFKEQ. DNA for the CDR3: TGTGCCAGCAGCCAAGATGCCGGGGGATCAGAAAAACTGTTTTTT. Amino acids: CASSQDAGGSEKLFF.

Only a few counts were recorded for this clonotype. Since a much larger clone is just one base distant, this may be a read error. The V gene is TRBV7-9, the J gene TRBJ1-1, with D hard to call. CDR1 is SEHNR, CDR2 FQNEAQ, per germline (reference sequence). V dropped 5 bases and J dropped 7 bases, with 14 bases sitting between them. This CDR3 has 13 amino acids. The CDR3 DNA is TGTGCCAGCAGCGCCCGGGAGGATATTGAAGCTTTCTTT. Translating it yields CASSAREDIEAFF. Using reference TRBV7-9 and TRBJ1-1 for the parts outside the CDR3, the full variable domain is DTGVSQNPRHKITKRGQNVTFRCDPISEHNRLYWYRQTLGQGPEFLTYFQNEAQLEKSRLLSDRFSAERPKGSFSTLEIQRTEQGDSAMYLCASSAREDIEAFFGQGTRLTVV.